This TCR beta chain stems from a study of cytomegalovirus exposure and HLA in healthy donors. Study-wide context: Inside one of the first data releases sat about 85 million unique TCRs taken from HLA-typed donors. Study findings and constraints: Roughly uniform depth of sequencing across donors was assumed in presence/absence analyses.

Germline V lookup: CDR1 SGHTA, CDR2 FQGNSA. V was cut by 5 bases and J by 4 bases, with 14 bases left in between. The CDR3 extends over 14 amino acids. Nominal health characterized the donors when sampled, though unrecorded immune exposures were likely. The PCR made use of 60 Vbeta and 13 Jbeta primers. Generated by immunoSEQ multiplex PCR, the TCRdb table keeps only in-frame clones and is missing some. This sample has 100,000 to 150,000 clones, with nearly 80% found just once. To note about this clone: What it recognizes is unknown.

The source is a male donor in good health and CMV-seronegative. Sequencing was carried out using PBMCs. This sequence joins TRBV7-2 and TRBJ1-2; D ambiguous. Written as DNA, the CDR3 is TGTGCCAGCAGCCCTCCTGGGCTTATCTATGGCTACACCTTC. Its translation is CASSPPGLIYGYTF.